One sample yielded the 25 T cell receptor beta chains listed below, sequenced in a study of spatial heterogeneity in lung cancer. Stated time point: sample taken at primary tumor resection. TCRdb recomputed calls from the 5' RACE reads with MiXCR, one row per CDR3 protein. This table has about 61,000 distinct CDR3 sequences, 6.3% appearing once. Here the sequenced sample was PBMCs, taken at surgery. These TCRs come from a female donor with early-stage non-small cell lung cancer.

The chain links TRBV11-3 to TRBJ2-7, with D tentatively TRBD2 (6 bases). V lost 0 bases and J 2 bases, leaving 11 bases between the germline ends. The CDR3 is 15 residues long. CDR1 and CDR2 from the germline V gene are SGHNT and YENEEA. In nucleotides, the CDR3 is TGTGCCAGCAGCTTAGAGAATAGCGGCACCTACGAGCAGTACTTC. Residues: CASSLENSGTYEQYF.

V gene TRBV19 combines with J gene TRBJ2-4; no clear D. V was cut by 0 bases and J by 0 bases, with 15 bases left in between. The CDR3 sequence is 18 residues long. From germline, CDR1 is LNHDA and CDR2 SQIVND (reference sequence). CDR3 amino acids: CASSIDLGRGLAKNIQYF. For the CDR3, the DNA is TGTGCCAGTAGTATAGATCTCGGTAGAGGATTAGCCAAAAACATTCAGTACTTC.

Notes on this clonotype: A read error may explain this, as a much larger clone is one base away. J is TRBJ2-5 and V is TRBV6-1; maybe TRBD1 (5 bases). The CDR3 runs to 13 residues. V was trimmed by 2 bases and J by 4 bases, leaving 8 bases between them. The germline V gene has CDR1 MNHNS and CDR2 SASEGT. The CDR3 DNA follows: TGTGCCAGCAGTGAATGGGGCGGAGAGACCCAGTACTTC. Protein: CASSEWGGETQYF.

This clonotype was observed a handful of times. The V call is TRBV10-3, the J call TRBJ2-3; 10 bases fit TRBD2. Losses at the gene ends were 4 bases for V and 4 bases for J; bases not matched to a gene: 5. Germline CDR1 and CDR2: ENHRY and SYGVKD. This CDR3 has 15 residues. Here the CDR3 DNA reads TGTGCCATCAGTGCGCTAGCGGGAGATTCAGATACGCAGTATTTT. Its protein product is CAISALAGDSDTQYF.

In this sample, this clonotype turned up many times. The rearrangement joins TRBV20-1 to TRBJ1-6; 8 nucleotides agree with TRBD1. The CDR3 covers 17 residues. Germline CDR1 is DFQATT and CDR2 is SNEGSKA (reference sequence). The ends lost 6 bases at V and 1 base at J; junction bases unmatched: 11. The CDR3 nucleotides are TGCAGTGCCACCCTCCCGACAGGGGAGTCCTATAATTCACCCCTCCACTTT. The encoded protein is CSATLPTGESYNSPLHF.

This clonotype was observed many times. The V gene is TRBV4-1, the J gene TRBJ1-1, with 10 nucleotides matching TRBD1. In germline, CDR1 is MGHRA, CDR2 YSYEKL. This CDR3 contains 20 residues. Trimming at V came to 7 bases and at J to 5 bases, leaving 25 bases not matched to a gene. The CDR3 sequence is CASTTRGVDRGPFQATEAFF. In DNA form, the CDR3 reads TGCGCCAGCACCACAAGGGGGGTAGACAGGGGGCCTTTTCAGGCGACTGAAGCTTTCTTT.

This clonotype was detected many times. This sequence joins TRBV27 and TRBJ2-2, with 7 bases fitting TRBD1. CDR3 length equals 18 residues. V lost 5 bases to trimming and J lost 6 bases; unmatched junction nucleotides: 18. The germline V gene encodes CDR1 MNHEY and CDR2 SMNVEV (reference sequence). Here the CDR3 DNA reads TGTGCCAGCAGTCAACCGGCAGGGGGACCTTATTTGGCCGGGGAGCTGTTTTTT. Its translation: CASSQPAGGPYLAGELFF.

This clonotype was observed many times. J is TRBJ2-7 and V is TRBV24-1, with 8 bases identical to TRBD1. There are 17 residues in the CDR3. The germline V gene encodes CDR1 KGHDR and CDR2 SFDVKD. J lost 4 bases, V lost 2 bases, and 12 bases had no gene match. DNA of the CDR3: TGTGCCACCAGTGATTCGGGCCCAGGGGGCGGAAGATACGAGCAGTACTTC. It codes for CATSDSGPGGGRYEQYF.

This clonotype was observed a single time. The CDR3: CASSFRLAGGVSNEQFF. The CDR3 DNA is TGTGCCAGCAGTTTTCGATTAGCGGGAGGGGTATCCAATGAGCAGTTCTTC. The rearrangement uses TRBV7-8 and TRBJ2-1; 11 nucleotides line up with TRBD2. The germline CDR1 and CDR2 sequences are SGHVS and FQNEAQ. V gave up 6 bases and J gave up 6 bases; unmatched junction bases: 13. CDR3 length: 17 residues.

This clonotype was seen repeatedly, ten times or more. For the CDR3, the DNA is TGTGCCAGCAGCCCCCCCCCCCGACAGAACACTGAAGCTTTCTTT. It specifies CASSPPPRQNTEAFF. The chain recombines TRBV7-2 with TRBJ1-1; D is ambiguous. V lost 5 bases and J 1 base, leaving 14 bases between the germline ends. The CDR3 has 15 residues. Germline CDR1 SGHTA, CDR2 FQGNSA.

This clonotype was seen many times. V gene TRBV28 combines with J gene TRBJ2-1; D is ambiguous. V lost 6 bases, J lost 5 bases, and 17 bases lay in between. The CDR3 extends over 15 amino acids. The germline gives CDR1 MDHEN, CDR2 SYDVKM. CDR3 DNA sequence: TGTGCCAGCAGCTCCCGAGAGCTCGCGAACAATGAGCAGTTCTTC. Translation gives CASSSRELANNEQFF. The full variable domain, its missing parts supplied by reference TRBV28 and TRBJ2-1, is DVKVTQSSRYLVKRTGEKVFLECVQDMDHENMFWYRQDPGLGLRLIYFSYDVKMKEKGDIPEGYSVSREKKERFSLILESASTNQTSMYLCASSSRELANNEQFFGPGTRLTVL.

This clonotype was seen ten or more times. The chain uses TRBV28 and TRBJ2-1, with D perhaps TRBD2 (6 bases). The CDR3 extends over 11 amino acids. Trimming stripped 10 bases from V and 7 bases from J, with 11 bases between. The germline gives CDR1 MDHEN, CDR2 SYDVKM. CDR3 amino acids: CATTGVNEQFF. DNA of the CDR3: TGTGCCACCACGGGGGTGAATGAGCAGTTCTTC.

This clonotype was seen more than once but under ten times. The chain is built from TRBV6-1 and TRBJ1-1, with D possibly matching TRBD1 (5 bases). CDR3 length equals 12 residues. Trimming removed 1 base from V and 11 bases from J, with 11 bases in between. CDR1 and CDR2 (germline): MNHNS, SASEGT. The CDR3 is CASSEVGGLAFF. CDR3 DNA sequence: TGTGCCAGCAGTGAAGTGGGGGGATTGGCTTTCTTT.

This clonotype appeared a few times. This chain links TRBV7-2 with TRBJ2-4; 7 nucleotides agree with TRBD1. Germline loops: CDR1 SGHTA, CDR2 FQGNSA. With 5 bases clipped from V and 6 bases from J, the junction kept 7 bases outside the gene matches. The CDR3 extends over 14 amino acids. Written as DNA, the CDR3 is TGTGCCAGCAGCGCCGACAGGGTCGGAAACATTCAGTACTTC. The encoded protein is CASSADRVGNIQYF.

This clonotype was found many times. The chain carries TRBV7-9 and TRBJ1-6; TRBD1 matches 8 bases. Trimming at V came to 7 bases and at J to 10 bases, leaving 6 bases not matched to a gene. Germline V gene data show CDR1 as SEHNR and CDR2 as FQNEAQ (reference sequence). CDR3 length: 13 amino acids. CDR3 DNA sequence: TGTGCCAGCACCGGGACAGGACCGTCACCCCTCCACTTT. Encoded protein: CASTGTGPSPLHF.

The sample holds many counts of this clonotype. The CDR3 reads CASSVEKNTEAFF. The CDR3, as DNA: TGTGCCAGCAGTGTTGAAAAGAACACTGAAGCTTTCTTT. This chain joins TRBV2 and TRBJ1-1; D uncertain. The V gene's germline CDR1 is SNHLY and CDR2 FYNNEI. CDR3 size: 13 residues. The V end was cut by 4 bases, the J end by 1 base, with 7 bases between.

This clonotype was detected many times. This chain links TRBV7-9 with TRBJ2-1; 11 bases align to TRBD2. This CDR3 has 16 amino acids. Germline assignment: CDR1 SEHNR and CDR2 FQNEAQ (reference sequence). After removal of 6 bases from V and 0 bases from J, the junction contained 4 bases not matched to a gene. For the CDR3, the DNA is TGTGCCAGCAGGCCCGGACTAGCGGGCTCCTACAATGAGCAGTTCTTC. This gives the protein CASRPGLAGSYNEQFF. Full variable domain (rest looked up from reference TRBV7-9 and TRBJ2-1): DTGVSQNPRHKITKRGQNVTFRCDPISEHNRLYWYRQTLGQGPEFLTYFQNEAQLEKSRLLSDRFSAERPKGSFSTLEIQRTEQGDSAMYLCASRPGLAGSYNEQFFGPGTRLTVL.

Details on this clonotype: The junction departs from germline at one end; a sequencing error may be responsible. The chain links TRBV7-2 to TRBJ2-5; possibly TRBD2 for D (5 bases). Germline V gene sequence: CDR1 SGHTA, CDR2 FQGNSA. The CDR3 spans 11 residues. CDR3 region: CASSQDSRLNF. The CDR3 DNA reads TGTGCCAGCAGCCAGGACTCCCGATTGAACTTC.

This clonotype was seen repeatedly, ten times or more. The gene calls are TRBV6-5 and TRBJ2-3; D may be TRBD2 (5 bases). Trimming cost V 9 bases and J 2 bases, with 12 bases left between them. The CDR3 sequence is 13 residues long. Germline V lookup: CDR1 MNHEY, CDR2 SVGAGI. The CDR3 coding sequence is TGTGCCAGTCGGGATCCCCCCACAGATACGCAGTATTTT. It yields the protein CASRDPPTDTQYF.

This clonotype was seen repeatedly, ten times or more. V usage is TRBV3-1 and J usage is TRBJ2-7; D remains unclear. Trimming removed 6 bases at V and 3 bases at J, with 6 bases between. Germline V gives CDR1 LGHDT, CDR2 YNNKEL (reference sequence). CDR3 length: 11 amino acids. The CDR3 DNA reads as TGTGCCAGCAGAGATATCTACGAGCAGTACTTC. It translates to CASRDIYEQYF.

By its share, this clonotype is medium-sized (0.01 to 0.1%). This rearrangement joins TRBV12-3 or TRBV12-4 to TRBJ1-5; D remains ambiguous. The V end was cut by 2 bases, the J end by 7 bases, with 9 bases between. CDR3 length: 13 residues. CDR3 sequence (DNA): TGTGCCAGCAGTTTACTTTCGGGGCAGCCCCAGCATTTT. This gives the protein CASSLLSGQPQHF.

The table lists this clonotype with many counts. The CDR3 sequence is CASSPQGAANEQFF. The DNA for the CDR3 is TGTGCCAGCAGCCCTCAGGGAGCTGCCAATGAGCAGTTCTTC. This chain links TRBV7-2 with TRBJ2-1; D might be TRBD1 or TRBD2, each matching 5 bases. V lost 5 bases and J 6 bases, leaving 14 bases between the germline ends. Germline V gene sequence: CDR1 SGHTA, CDR2 FQGNSA. This CDR3 contains 14 residues.

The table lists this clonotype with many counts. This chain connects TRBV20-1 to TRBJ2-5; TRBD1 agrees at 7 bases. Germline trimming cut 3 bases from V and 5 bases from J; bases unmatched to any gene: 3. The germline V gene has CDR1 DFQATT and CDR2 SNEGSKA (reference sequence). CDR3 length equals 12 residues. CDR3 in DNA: TGCAGTGCTAGGTTCAGGGGGGAGACCCAGTACTTC. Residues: CSARFRGETQYF.

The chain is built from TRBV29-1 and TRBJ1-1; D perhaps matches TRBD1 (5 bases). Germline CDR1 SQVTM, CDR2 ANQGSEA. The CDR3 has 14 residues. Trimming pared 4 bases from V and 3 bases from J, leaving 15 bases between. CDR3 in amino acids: CSVGPRDGDTEAFF. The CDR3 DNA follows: TGCAGCGTTGGGCCCAGGGACGGGGACACTGAAGCTTTCTTT.

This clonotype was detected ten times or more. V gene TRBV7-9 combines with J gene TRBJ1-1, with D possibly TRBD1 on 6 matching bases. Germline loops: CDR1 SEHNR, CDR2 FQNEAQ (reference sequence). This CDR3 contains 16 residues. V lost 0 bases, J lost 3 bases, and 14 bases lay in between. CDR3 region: CASSLAGAGDDTEAFF. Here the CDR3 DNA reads TGTGCCAGCAGCTTAGCGGGGGCAGGGGATGACACTGAAGCTTTCTTT.